These T cell receptor beta chains were read from a single sample in a study of T-cell memory formation after mild COVID-19. TCRdb recomputed calls from the 5' RACE reads with MiXCR, one row per CDR3 protein. Of around 160,000 distinct CDR3 sequences in the sample, under 14% were seen once. The sample taken for sequencing was PBMCs or a T cell subset sorted from them (not recorded which). These TCRs come from a man younger than 30 who had mild COVID-19 (a few samples of this study predate the infection). Cell type and time point are not known. The CDR3 runs from the conserved cysteine through the conserved F or W. The D gene is left open where the match is weak. The size entry is marked missing in some rows and otherwise reads once, few, many or a size class.

v_gene	j_gene	d_gene	abundance	CDR3aa	CDR3nt
TRBV29-1	TRBJ1-3	-	many	CSVRTSSGNTIYF	TGCAGCGTTCGGACTTCCTCTGGAAACACCATATATTTT
TRBV5-1	TRBJ2-2	-	-	CASSLNGGDTGELFF	TGCGCCAGCAGCTTGAACGGGGGAGACACCGGGGAGCTGTTTTTT
TRBV3-1	TRBJ2-3	-	-	CASSPSVVDTQYF	TGTGCCAGCAGCCCGTCCGTTGTGGATACGCAGTATTTT
TRBV10-3	TRBJ1-5	-	-	CAISVTREAQPQHF	TGTGCCATCAGTGTAACCAGGGAGGCTCAGCCCCAGCATTTT
TRBV4-3	TRBJ1-6	-	many	CASSQDPPSPLHF	TGCGCCAGCAGCCAAGATCCTCCCAGCCCCCTCCACTTT
TRBV20-1	TRBJ1-5	TRBD1	few	CSARTGGPLRAQHF	TGCAGTGCCAGAACAGGGGGCCCTCTCCGAGCCCAGCATTTT
TRBV5-1	TRBJ1-4	-	few	CASGQGTATNEKLFF	TGCGCCAGCGGACAAGGAACTGCAACTAATGAAAAACTGTTTTTT
TRBV2	TRBJ1-4	-	-	CAGNRDPAEKLFF	TGTGCCGGAAACCGGGACCCAGCTGAAAAACTGTTTTTT
TRBV5-6	TRBJ1-1	-	many	CASVRGRGTEAFF	TGTGCCAGCGTAAGAGGGAGGGGCACTGAAGCTTTCTTT
TRBV5-1	TRBJ2-3	TRBD2	-	CASSPWAGGPTDTQYF	TGCGCCAGCAGCCCTTGGGCGGGGGGACCCACAGATACGCAGTATTTT
TRBV20-1	TRBJ2-2	-	few	CSASMRPNTGELFF	TGCAGTGCTAGTATGCGACCGAACACCGGGGAGCTGTTTTTT
TRBV4-2	TRBJ2-3	-	-	CASSPGRLTDTQYF	TGTGCCAGCAGCCCGGGACGACTTACAGATACGCAGTATTTT
TRBV5-6	TRBJ1-6	TRBD1	few	CASSSNGDRGVLYGSPLHF	TGTGCCAGCAGCTCGAATGGGGACAGGGGAGTTTTGTATGGTTCACCCCTCCACTTT
TRBV5-5	TRBJ2-3	TRBD1	few	CASSLIPGGSTDTQYF	TGTGCCAGCAGCTTGATTCCAGGGGGTAGCACAGATACGCAGTATTTT
TRBV12-3/TRBV12-4	TRBJ1-5	-	-	CASSLLGAVNQPQHF	TGTGCCAGCAGTTTATTAGGGGCGGTCAATCAGCCCCAGCATTTT
TRBV6-2/TRBV6-3	TRBJ1-5	-	few	CASSAWEGSQPQHF	TGTGCCAGCAGTGCTTGGGAAGGGTCGCAGCCCCAGCATTTT
TRBV4-3	TRBJ1-1	-	-	CASSQGGRDTEAFF	TGCGCCAGCAGCCAGGGGGGGCGGGACACTGAAGCTTTCTTT
TRBV10-2	TRBJ2-4	-	many	CASSKSLIGLAKNIQYF	TGCGCCAGCAGTAAGAGCCTCATAGGACTAGCCAAAAACATTCAGTACTTC
TRBV5-1	TRBJ2-1	-	many	CASSLQINEQFF	TGCGCCAGCAGTTTACAGATCAATGAGCAGTTCTTC
TRBV7-2	TRBJ2-3	-	-	CASSSIGDTQYF	TGTGCCAGCAGCTCCATCGGAGATACGCAGTATTTT
TRBV4-2	TRBJ1-1	TRBD1	-	CASSRTGGYEAFF	TGTGCCAGCAGCCGGACAGGGGGCTATGAAGCTTTCTTT
TRBV2	TRBJ2-3	-	few	CASSELGRGTDTQYF	TGTGCCAGCAGTGAACTCGGCAGGGGCACAGATACGCAGTATTTT
TRBV4-3	TRBJ2-7	-	-	CASSRDGRYEQYF	TGCGCCAGCAGCCGAGACGGACGCTACGAGCAGTACTTC
TRBV20-1	TRBJ1-1	TRBD1	-	CSARDLPRGMTEAFF	TGCAGTGCTAGAGATCTTCCCAGGGGGATGACTGAAGCTTTCTTT
TRBV12-5	TRBJ2-5	-	-	CASGFVGGETQYF	TGTGCTAGTGGTTTCGTGGGTGGAGAGACCCAGTACTTC
TRBV20-1	TRBJ2-1	TRBD2	many	CSASRLAGRYNEQFF	TGCAGTGCTAGTCGGCTAGCGGGGAGGTACAATGAGCAGTTCTTC
TRBV5-1	TRBJ2-3	TRBD1	few	CASTKTGASTDTQYF	TGCGCCAGCACCAAAACAGGGGCCAGCACAGATACGCAGTATTTT
TRBV3-1	TRBJ2-7	TRBD1	-	CASISGQGSEQYF	TGTGCCAGCATATCGGGACAGGGGAGCGAGCAGTACTTC
TRBV3-1	TRBJ1-6	-	-	CASSQQGYDSPLHF	TGTGCCAGCAGCCAGCAGGGGTATGATTCACCCCTCCACTTT
TRBV5-5	TRBJ2-2	-	-	CASDSRQLTGELFF	TGTGCCAGCGACAGTCGACAGCTCACCGGGGAGCTGTTTTTT
TRBV5-1	TRBJ2-3	TRBD1	many	CASSQGQEMDTQYF	TGCGCCAGCAGCCAGGGACAGGAGATGGATACGCAGTATTTT
TRBV7-2	TRBJ2-3	TRBD2	-	CASSLRMGSGGWGNTQYF	TGTGCCAGCAGCTTAAGGATGGGTAGCGGGGGATGGGGGAATACGCAGTATTTT
TRBV18	TRBJ1-1	-	few	CASSANRLGTEAFF	TGTGCCAGCTCCGCGAACAGGTTGGGGACTGAAGCTTTCTTT
TRBV21-1	TRBJ2-7	-	many	CASSRQDSYEQYF	TGTGCCAGCAGTCGACAGGATTCCTACGAGCAGTACTTC
TRBV20-1	TRBJ2-1	TRBD2	-	CSARDPGGPFNNEQFF	TGCAGTGCTAGAGATCCGGGGGGACCTTTTAACAATGAGCAGTTCTTC
TRBV5-1	TRBJ2-1	-	many	CASSLGAIEAEQFF	TGCGCCAGCAGCTTGGGGGCTATCGAGGCTGAGCAGTTCTTC
TRBV20-1	TRBJ2-7	-	many	CSASSGGSYEQYF	TGCAGTGCTAGCTCCGGGGGCTCCTACGAGCAGTACTTC
TRBV27	TRBJ2-5	TRBD2	few	CASRTYSGGARETQYF	TGTGCCAGCAGGACCTATAGCGGGGGGGCCCGGGAGACCCAGTACTTC
TRBV5-1	TRBJ2-7	TRBD2	few	CASSLEAPSGTYEQYF	TGCGCCAGCAGCTTGGAGGCGCCTAGCGGGACCTACGAGCAGTACTTC
TRBV5-5	TRBJ2-5	TRBD1	many	CASSYPGTGETQYF	TGTGCCAGCAGCTACCCCGGGACAGGCGAGACCCAGTACTTC
TRBV7-2	TRBJ2-5	-	-	CASSLSAAQETQYF	TGTGCCAGCAGCTTATCAGCGGCTCAAGAGACCCAGTACTTC
TRBV6-5	TRBJ1-4	-	-	CASSYAGLTNEKLYF	TGTGCCAGCAGTTACGCAGGGTTAACTAATGAAAAACTGTATTTT
TRBV20-1	TRBJ2-5	-	few	CSAQVQGRYQETQYF	TGCAGTGCTCAAGTCCAGGGGCGGTACCAAGAGACCCAGTACTTC
TRBV5-6	TRBJ1-1	TRBD1	few	CASSLISGRGTTEAFF	TGTGCCAGCAGCTTGATATCCGGCAGGGGGACCACTGAAGCTTTCTTT
TRBV6-6	TRBJ1-2	TRBD1	few	CASSSRTGFGYTF	TGTGCCAGCAGTTCCCGGACAGGGTTTGGCTACACCTTC
TRBV6-2/TRBV6-3	TRBJ1-6	-	-	CASSYNLSPLHF	TGTGCCAGCAGTTACAACTTATCACCCCTCCACTTT
TRBV9	TRBJ1-1	-	-	CASSVDQGYTEAFF	TGTGCCAGCAGCGTAGATCAGGGTTACACTGAAGCTTTCTTT
TRBV20-1	TRBJ2-7	-	-	CSARAPGQNMYEQYF	TGCAGTGCTAGAGCACCCGGACAGAACATGTACGAGCAGTACTTC
TRBV3-1	TRBJ2-5	-	-	CASSQDLEPQETQYF	TGTGCCAGCAGCCAAGATTTGGAGCCGCAAGAGACCCAGTACTTC